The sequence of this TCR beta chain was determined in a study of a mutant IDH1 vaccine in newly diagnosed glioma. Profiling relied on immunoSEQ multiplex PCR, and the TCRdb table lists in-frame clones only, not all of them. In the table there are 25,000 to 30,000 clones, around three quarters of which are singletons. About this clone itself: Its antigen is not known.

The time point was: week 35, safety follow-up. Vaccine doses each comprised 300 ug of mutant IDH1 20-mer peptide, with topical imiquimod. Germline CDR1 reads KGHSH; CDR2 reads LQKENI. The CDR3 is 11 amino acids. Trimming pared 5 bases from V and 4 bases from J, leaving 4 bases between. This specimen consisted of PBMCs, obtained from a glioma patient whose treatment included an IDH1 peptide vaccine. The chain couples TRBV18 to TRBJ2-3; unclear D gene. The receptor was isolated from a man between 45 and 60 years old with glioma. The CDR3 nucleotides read TGTGCCAGCTCAGTTTCAGATACGCAGTATTTT. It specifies CASSVSDTQYF.